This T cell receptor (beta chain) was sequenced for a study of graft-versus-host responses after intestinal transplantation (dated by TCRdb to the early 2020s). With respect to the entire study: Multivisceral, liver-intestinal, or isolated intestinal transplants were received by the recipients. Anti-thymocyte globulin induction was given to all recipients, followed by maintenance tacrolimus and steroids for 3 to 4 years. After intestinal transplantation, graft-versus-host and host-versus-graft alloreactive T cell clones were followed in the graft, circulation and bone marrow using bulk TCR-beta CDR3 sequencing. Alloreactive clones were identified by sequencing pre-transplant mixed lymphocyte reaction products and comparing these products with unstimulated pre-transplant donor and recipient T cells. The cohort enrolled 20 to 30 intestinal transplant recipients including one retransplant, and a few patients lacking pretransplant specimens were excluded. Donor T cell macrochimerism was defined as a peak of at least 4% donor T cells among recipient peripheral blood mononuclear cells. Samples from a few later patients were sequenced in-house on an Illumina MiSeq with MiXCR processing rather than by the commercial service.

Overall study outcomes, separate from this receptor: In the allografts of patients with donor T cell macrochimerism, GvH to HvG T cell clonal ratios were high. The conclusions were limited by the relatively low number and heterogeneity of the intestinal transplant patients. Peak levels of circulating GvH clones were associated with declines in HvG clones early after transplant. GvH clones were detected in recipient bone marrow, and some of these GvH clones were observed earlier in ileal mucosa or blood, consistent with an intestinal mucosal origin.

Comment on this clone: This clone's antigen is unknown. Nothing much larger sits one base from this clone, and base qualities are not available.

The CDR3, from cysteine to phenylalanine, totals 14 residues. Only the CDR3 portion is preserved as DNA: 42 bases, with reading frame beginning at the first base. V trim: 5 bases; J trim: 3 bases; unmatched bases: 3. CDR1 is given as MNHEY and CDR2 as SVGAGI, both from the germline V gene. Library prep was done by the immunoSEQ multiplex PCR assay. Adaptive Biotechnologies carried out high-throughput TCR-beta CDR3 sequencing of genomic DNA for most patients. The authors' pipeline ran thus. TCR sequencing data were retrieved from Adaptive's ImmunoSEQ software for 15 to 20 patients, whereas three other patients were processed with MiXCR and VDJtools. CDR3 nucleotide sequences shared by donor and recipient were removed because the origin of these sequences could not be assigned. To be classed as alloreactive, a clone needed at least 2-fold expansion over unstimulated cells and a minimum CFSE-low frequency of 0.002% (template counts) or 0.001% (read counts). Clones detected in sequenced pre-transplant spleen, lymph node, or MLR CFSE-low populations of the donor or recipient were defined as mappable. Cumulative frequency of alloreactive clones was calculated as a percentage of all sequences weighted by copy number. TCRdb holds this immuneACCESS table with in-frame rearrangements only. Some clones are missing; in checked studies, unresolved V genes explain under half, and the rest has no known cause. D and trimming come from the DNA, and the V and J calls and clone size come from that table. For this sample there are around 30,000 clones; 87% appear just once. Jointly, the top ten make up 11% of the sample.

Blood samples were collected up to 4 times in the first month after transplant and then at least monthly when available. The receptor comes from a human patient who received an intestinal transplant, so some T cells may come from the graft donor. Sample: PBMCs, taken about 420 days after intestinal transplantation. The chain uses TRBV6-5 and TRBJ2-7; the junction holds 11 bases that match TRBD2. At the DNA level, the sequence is TGTGCCAGCAGTCACGGGACTAGCGGCTACGAGCAGTACTTC. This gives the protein CASSHGTSGYEQYF.